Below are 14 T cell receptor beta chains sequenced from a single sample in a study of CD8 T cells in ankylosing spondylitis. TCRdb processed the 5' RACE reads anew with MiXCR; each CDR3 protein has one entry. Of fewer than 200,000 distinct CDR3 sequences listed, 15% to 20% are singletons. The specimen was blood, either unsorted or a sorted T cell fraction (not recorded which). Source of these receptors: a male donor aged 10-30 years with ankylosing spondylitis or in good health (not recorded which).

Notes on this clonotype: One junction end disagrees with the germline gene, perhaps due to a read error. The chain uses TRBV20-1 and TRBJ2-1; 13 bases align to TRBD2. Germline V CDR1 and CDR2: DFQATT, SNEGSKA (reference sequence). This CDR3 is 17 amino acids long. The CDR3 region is CCARTSGREHSYNEQFF. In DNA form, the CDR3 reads TGCTGTGCTAGAACTAGCGGGAGGGAGCACTCCTACAATGAGCAGTTCTTC.

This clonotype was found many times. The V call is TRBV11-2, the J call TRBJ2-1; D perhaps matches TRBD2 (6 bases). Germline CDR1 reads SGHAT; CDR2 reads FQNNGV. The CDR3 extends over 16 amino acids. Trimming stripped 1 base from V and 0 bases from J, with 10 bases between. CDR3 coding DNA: TGTGCCAGCAGCTTAGGAGGGAGGTTCTCCTACAATGAGCAGTTCTTC. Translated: CASSLGGRFSYNEQFF.

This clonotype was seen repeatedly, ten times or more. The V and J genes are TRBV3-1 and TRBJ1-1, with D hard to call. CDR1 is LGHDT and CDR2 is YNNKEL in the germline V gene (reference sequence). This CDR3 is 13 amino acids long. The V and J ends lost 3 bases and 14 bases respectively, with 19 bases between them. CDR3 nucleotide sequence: TGTGCCAGCAGCCATCCTGTCCGAAGCATGGTGTTCTTT. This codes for CASSHPVRSMVFF.

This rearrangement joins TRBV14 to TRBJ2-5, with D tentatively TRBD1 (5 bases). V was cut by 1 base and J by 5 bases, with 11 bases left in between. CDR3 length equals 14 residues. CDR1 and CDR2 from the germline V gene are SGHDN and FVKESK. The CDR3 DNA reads TGTGCCAGCAGCCAAGGGGCAGGGCTGGAGACCCAGTACTTC. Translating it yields CASSQGAGLETQYF.

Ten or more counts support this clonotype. The CDR3 sequence: CASTDRREGTGPQYF. CDR3 coding DNA: TGTGCCAGCACCGACCGGCGGGAGGGGACTGGGCCCCAGTACTTC. The rearrangement joins TRBV9 to TRBJ2-5; 9 nucleotides line up with TRBD2. The CDR3 totals 15 residues. After removal of 6 bases from V and 9 bases from J, the junction contained 15 bases not matched to a gene. Germline assignment: CDR1 SGDLS and CDR2 YYNGEE.

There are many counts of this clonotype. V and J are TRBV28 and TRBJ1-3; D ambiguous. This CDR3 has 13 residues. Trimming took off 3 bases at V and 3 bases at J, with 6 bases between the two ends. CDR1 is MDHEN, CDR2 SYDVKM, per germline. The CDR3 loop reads CASSLSYGNTIYF. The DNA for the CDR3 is TGTGCCAGCAGTTTGTCCTATGGAAACACCATATATTTT.

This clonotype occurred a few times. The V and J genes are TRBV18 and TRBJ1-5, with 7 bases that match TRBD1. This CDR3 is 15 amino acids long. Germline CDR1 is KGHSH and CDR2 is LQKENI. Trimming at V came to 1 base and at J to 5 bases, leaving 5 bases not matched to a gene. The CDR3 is CASSPLHGQDQPQHF. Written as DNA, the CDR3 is TGTGCCAGCTCACCACTCCATGGACAGGATCAGCCCCAGCATTTT. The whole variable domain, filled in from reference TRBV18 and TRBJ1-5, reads NAGVMQNPRHLVRRRGQEARLRCSPMKGHSHVYWYRQLPEEGLKFMVYLQKENIIDESGMPKERFSAEFPKEGPSILRIQQVVRGDSAAYFCASSPLHGQDQPQHFGDGTRLSIL.

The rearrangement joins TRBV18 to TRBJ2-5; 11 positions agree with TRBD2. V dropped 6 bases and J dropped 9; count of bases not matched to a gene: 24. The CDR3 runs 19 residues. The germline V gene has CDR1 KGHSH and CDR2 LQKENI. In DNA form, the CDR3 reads TGTGCCAGCTCCCCCCTTCCTGGAGTGACTAGCGGGACGACTCCGGCCCAGTACTTC. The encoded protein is CASSPLPGVTSGTTPAQYF.

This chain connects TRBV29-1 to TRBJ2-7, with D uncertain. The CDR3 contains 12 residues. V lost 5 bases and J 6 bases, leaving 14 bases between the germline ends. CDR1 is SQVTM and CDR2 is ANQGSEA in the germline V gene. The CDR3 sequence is CSVQRNSSEQYV. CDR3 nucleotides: TGCAGCGTTCAACGGAACTCTAGCGAGCAGTACGTC.

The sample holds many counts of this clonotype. The CDR3 loop reads CASTRGTSGGNEQFF. In DNA, the CDR3 is TGTGCCAGCACCCGAGGAACTAGCGGAGGAAATGAGCAGTTCTTC. The J gene is TRBJ2-1, the V gene TRBV6-2 or TRBV6-3, with 8 bases identical to TRBD2. Germline trimming cut 7 bases from V and 7 bases from J; bases unmatched to any gene: 12. CDR1 is MNHEY, CDR2 SVGEGT, per germline. This CDR3 has 15 residues.

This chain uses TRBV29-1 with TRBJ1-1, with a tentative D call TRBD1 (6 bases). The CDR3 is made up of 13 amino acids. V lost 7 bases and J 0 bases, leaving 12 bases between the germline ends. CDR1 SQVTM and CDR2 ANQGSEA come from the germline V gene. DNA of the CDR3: TGCAGCGGACGGACAGATCTGAACACTGAAGCTTTCTTT. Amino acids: CSGRTDLNTEAFF.

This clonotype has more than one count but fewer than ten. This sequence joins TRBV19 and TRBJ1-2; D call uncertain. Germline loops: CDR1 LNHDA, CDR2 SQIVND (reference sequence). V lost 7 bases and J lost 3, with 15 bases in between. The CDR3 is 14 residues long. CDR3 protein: CASTVTSSDYGYTF. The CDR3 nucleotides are TGTGCCAGTACCGTGACGTCGTCGGACTATGGCTACACCTTC.

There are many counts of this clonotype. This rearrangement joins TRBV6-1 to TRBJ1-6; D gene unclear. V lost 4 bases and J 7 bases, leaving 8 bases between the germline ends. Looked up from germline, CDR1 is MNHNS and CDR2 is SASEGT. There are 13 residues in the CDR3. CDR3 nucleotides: TGTGCCAGCAGTGGGCCGCCGAATTCACCCCTCCACTTT. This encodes CASSGPPNSPLHF.

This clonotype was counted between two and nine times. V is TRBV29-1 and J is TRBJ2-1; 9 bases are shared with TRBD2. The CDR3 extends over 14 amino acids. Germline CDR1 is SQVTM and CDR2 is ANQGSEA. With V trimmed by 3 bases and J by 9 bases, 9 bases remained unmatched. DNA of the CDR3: TGCAGCGTTGACTCCCTAGCGGGAATCGGTGAGCAGTTCTTC. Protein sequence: CSVDSLAGIGEQFF.